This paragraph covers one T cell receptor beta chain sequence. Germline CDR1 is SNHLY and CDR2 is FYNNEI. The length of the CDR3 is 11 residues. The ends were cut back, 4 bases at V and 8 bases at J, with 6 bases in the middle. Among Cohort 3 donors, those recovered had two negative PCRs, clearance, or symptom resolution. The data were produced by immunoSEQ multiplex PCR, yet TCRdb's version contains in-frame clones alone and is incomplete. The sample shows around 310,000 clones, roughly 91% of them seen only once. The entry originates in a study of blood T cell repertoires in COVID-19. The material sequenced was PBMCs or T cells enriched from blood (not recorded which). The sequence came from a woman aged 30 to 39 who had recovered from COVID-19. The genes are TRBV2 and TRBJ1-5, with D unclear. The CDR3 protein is CASSVREPQHF. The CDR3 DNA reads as TGTGCCAGCAGTGTCCGGGAGCCCCAGCATTTT.